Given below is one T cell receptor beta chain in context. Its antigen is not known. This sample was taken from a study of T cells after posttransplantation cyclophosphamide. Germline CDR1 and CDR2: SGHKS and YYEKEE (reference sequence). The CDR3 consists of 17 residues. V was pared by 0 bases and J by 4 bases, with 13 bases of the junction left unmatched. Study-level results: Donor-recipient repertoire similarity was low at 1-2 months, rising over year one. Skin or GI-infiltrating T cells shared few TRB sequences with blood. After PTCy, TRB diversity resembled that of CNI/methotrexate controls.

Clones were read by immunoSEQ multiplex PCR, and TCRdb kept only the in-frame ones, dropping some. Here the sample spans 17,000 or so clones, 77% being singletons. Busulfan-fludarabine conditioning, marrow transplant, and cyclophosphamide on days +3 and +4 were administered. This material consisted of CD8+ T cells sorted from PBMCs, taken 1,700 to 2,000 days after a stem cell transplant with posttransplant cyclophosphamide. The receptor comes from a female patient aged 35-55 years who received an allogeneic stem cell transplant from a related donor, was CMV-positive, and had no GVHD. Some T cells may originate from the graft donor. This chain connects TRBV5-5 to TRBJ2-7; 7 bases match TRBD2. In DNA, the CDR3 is TGTGCCAGCAGCTTGGCTGCGGATTCGGGGGGAGGTTACGAGCAGTACTTC. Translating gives CASSLAADSGGGYEQYF.